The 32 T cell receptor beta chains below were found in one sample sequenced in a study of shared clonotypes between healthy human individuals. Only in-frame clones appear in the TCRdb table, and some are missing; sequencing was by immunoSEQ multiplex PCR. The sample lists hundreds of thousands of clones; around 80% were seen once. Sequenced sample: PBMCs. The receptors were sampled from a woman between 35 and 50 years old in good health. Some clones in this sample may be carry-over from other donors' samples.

The CDR3 DNA reads as TGTGCCAGCAGCCCTCGTGATACGCAGTATTTT. As protein: CASSPRDTQYF. The rearrangement links TRBV7-2 to TRBJ2-3; the D is unclear. The CDR3 has 11 amino acids. In germline, CDR1 is SGHTA, CDR2 FQGNSA. The ends were cut back, 5 bases at V and 6 bases at J, with 6 bases in the middle.

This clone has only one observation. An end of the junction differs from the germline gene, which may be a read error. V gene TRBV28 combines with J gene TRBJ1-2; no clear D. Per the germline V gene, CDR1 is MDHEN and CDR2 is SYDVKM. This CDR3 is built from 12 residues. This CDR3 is CASSFRLWVSDF. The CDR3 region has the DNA TGTGCCAGCAGTTTTAGGCTTTGGGTCTCTGACTTC.

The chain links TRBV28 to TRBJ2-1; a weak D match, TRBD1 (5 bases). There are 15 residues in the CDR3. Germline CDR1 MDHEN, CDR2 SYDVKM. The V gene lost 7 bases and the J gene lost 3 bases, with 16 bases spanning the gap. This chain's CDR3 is CASNSRVVFYNEQFF. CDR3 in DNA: TGTGCCAGCAACTCCAGGGTCGTATTCTACAATGAGCAGTTCTTC.

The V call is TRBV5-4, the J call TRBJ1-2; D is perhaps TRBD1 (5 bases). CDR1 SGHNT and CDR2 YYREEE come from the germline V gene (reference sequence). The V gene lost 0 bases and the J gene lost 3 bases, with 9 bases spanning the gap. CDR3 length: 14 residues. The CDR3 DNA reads TGTGCCAGCAGCTTGGACGGGGGGGACTATGGCTACACCTTC. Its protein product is CASSLDGGDYGYTF.

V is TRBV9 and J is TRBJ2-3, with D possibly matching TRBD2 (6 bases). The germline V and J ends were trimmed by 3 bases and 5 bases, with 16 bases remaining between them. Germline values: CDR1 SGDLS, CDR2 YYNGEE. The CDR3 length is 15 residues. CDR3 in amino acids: CASSGLGEGKDTQYF. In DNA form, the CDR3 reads TGTGCCAGCAGCGGACTAGGGGAAGGGAAAGATACGCAGTATTTT.

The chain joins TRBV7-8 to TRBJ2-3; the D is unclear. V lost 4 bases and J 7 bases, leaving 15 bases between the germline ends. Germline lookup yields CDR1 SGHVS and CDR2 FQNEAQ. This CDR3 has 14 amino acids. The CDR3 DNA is TGTGCCAGCAGCTCCCAGTACCCGCTCAATACGCAGTATTTT. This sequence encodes CASSSQYPLNTQYF.

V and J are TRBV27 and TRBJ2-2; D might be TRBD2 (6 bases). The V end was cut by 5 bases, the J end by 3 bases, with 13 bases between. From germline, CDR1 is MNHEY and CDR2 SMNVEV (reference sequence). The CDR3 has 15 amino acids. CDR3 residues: CASSVGTVHTGELFF. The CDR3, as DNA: TGTGCCAGCAGTGTGGGGACTGTCCACACCGGGGAGCTGTTTTTT.

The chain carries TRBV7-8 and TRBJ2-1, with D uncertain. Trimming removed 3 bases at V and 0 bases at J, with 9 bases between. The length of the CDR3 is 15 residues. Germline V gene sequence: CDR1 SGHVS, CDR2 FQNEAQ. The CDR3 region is CASSFFPSSYNEQFF. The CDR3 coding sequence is TGTGCCAGCAGCTTTTTTCCCAGCTCCTACAATGAGCAGTTCTTC.

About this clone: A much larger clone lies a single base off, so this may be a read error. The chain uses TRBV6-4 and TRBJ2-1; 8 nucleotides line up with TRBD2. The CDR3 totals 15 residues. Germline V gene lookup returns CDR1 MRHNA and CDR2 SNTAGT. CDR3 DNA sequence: TGTGTCAGCAGTGTGGGTAGCGGGACCTACAATGAGCAGTTCTTC. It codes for CVSSVGSGTYNEQFF.

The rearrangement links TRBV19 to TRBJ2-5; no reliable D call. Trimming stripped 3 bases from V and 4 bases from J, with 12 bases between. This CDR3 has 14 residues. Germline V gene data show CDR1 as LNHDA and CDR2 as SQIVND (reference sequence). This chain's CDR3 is CASSMGIWAETQYF. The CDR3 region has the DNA TGTGCCAGTAGTATGGGGATATGGGCAGAGACCCAGTACTTC.

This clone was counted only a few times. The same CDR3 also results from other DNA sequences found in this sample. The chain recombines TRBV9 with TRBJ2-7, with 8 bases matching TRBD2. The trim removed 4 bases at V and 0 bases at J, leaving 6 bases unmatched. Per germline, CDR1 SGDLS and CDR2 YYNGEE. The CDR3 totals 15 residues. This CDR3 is CASSPSGSYSYEQYF. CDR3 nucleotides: TGTGCCAGCAGCCCAAGCGGGAGTTACTCCTACGAGCAGTACTTC. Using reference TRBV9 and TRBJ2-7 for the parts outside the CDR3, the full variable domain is DSGVTQTPKHLITATGQRVTLRCSPRSGDLSVYWYQQSLDQGLQFLIQYYNGEERAKGNILERFSAQQFPDLHSELNLSSLELGDSALYFCASSPSGSYSYEQYFGPGTRLTVT.

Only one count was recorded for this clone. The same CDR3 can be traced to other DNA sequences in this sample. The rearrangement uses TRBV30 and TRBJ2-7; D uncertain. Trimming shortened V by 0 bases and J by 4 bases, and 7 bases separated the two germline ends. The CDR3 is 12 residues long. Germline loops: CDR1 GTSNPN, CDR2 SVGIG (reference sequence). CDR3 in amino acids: CAWSVQGYEQYF. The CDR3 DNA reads TGTGCCTGGAGTGTACAAGGGTACGAGCAGTACTTC.

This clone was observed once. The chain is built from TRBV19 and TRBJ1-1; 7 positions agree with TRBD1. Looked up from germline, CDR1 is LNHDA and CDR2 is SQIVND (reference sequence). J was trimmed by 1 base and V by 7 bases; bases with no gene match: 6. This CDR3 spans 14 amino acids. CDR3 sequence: CASTWNRGNTEAFF. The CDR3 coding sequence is TGTGCCAGTACCTGGAACAGGGGGAACACTGAAGCTTTCTTT.

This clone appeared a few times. CDR3 region: CASSSQAPGELFF. The CDR3 nucleotides are TGTGCCAGCAGCTCCCAGGCCCCCGGGGAGCTGTTTTTT. V usage is TRBV7-9 and J usage is TRBJ2-2, with D hard to call. Trimming removed 4 bases from V and 6 bases from J, with 9 bases in between. Germline V lookup: CDR1 SEHNR, CDR2 FQNEAQ (reference sequence). The CDR3 spans 13 residues.

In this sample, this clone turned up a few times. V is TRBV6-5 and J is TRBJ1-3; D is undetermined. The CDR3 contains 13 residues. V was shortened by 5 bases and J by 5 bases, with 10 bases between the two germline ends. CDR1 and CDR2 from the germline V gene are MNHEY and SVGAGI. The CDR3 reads CASSPPGRNTIYF. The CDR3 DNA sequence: TGTGCCAGCAGTCCTCCGGGCCGAAACACCATATATTTT.

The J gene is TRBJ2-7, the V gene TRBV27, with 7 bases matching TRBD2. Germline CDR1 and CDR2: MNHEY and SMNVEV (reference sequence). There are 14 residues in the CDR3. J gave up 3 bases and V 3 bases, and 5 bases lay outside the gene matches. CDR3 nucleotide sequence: TGTGCCAGCAGTTTGAGCGGGATGTACTACGAGCAGTACTTC. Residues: CASSLSGMYYEQYF.

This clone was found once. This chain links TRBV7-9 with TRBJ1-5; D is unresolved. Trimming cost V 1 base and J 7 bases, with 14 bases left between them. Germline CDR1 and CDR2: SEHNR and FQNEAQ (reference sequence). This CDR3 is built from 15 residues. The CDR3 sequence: CASSLVGGVGQPQHF. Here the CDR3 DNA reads TGTGCCAGCAGCTTAGTAGGTGGGGTTGGGCAGCCCCAGCATTTT.

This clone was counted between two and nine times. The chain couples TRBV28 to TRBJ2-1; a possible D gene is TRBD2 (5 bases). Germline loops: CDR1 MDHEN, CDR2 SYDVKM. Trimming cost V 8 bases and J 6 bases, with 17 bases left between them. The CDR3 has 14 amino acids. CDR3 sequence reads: CASWSAARGNEQFF. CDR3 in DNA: TGTGCCAGCTGGTCTGCCGCACGGGGCAATGAGCAGTTCTTC.

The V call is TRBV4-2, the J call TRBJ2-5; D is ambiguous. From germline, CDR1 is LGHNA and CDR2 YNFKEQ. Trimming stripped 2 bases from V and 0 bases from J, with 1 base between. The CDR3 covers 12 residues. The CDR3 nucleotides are TGTGCCAGCAGCCAAAACCAAGAGACCCAGTACTTC. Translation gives CASSQNQETQYF.

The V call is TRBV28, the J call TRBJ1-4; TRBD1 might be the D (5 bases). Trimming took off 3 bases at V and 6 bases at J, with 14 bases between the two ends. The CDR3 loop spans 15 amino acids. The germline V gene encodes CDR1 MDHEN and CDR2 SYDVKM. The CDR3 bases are TGTGCCAGCAGTTTGGTTACCATAGGGGATGAAAAACTGTTTTTT. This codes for CASSLVTIGDEKLFF. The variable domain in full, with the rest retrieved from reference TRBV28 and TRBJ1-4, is DVKVTQSSRYLVKRTGEKVFLECVQDMDHENMFWYRQDPGLGLRLIYFSYDVKMKEKGDIPEGYSVSREKKERFSLILESASTNQTSMYLCASSLVTIGDEKLFFGSGTQLSVL.

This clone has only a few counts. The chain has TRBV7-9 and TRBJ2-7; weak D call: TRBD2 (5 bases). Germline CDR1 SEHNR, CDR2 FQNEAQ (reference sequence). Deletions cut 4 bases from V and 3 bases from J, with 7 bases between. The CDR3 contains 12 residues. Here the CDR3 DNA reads TGTGCCAGCAGCTACGGGGTCTACGAGCAGTACTTC. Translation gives CASSYGVYEQYF.

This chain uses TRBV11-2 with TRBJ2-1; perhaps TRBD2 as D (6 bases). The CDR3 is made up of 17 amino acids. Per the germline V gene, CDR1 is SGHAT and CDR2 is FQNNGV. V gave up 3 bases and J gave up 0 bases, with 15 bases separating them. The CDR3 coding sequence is TGTGCCAGCAGCTTGTACGGCCTAGCGAACTCCTACAATGAGCAGTTCTTC. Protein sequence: CASSLYGLANSYNEQFF. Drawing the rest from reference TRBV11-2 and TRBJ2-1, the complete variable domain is EAGVAQSPRYKIIEKRQSVAFWCNPISGHATLYWYQQILGQGPKLLIQFQNNGVVDDSQLPKDRFSAERLKGVDSTLKIQPAKLEDSAVYLCASSLYGLANSYNEQFFGPGTRLTVL.

CDR3 protein: CASSSGTSGRDTQYF. CDR3 nucleotides: TGTGCCAGCAGCTCCGGGACTAGCGGGAGAGATACGCAGTATTTT. The genes are TRBV5-4 and TRBJ2-3, with 14 bases lining up with TRBD2. The CDR3 sequence is 15 residues long. Looked up from germline, CDR1 is SGHNT and CDR2 is YYREEE (reference sequence). V shed 3 bases and J 5 bases; nucleotides not matched to a gene: 2.

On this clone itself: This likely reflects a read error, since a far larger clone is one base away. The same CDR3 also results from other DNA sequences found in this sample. The CDR3 protein is CASSWGTRASGNTIYF. The CDR3 DNA sequence: TGTGCCAGCAGCTGGGGGACAAGGGCTTCTGGAAACACCATATATTTT. This chain joins TRBV5-4 and TRBJ1-3, with D perhaps matching TRBD1 (6 bases). V lost 3 bases and J lost 1, with 14 bases in between. There are 16 residues in the CDR3. Germline CDR1 reads SGHNT; CDR2 reads YYREEE (reference sequence).

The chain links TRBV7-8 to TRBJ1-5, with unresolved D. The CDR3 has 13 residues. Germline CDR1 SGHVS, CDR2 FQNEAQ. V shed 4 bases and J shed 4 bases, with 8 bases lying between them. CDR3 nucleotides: TGTGCCAGCAGCTGGACCCAAAATCAGCCCCAGCATTTT. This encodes CASSWTQNQPQHF.

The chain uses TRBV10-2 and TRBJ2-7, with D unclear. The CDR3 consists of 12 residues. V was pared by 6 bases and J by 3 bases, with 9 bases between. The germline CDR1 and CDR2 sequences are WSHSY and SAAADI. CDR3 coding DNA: TGCGCCAGCAGAACACAGCGCTACGAGCAGTACTTC. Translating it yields CASRTQRYEQYF.

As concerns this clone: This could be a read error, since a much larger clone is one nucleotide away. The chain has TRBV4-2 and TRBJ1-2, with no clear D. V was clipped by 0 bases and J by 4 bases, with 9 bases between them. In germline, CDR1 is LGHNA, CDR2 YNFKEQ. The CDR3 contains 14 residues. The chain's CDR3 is CASSQDRAGYGYTF. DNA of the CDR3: TGTGCCAGCAGCCAAGATAGGGCAGGCTATGGCTACACCTTC.

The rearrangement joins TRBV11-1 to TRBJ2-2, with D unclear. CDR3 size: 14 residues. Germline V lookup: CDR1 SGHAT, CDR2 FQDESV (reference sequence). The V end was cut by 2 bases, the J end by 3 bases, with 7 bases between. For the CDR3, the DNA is TGTGCCAGCAGCTTATTCCTCTACACCGGGGAGCTGTTTTTT. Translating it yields CASSLFLYTGELFF.

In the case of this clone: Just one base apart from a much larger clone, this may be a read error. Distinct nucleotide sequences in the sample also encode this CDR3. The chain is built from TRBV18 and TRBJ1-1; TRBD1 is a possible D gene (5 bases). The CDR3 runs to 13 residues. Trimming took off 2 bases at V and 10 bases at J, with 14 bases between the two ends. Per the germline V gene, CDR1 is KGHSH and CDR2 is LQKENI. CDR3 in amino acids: CASSPRGGVSAFF. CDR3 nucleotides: TGTGCCAGCTCACCAAGGGGCGGGGTTTCAGCTTTCTTT.

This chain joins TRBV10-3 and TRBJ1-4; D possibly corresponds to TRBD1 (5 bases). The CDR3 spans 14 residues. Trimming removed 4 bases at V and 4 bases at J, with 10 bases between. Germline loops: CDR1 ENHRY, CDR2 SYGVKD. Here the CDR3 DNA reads TGTGCCATCAGTGGTAACAGGTTTAATGAAAAACTGTTTTTT. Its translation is CAISGNRFNEKLFF.

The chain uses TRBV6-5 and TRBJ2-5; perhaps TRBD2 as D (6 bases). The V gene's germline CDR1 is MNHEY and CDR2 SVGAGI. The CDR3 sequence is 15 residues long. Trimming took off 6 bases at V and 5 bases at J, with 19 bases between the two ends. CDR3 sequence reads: CASSSKGGMGETQYF. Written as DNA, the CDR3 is TGTGCCAGCAGCTCCAAAGGAGGGATGGGGGAGACCCAGTACTTC.

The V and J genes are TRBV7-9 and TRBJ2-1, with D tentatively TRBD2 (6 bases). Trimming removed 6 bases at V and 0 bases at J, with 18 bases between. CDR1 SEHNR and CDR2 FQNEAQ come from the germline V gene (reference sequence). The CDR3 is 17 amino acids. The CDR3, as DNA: TGTGCCAGCAGAGCCCCAGGTAGCGGAGACTCCTACAATGAGCAGTTCTTC. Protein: CASRAPGSGDSYNEQFF.